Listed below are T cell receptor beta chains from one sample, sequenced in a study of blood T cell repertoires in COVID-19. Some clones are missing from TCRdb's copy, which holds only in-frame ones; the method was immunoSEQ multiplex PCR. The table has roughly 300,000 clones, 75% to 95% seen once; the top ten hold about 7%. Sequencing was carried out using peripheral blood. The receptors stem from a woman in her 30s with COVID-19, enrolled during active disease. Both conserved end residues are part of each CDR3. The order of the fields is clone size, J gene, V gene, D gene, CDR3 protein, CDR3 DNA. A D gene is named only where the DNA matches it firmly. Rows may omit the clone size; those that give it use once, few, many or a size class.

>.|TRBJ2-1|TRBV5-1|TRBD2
CASSLGGTTYNEQFF
TGCGCCAGCAGCTTGGGCGGGACTACCTACAATGAGCAGTTCTTC
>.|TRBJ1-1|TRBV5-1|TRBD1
CASSMTGQGGTEAFF
TGCGCCAGCAGCATGACGGGACAGGGCGGCACTGAAGCTTTCTTT
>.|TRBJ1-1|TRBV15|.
CATSRVEGGTEAFF
TGTGCCACCAGCAGAGTAGAGGGCGGCACTGAAGCTTTCTTT
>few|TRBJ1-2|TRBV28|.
CASAPRPGNYGYTF
TGTGCCAGTGCCCCTAGGCCCGGCAACTATGGCTACACCTTC
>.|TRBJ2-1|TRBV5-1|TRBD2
CASSFSLAGVSGNEQFF
TGCGCCAGCAGCTTCTCGCTAGCGGGAGTGTCCGGCAATGAGCAGTTCTTC
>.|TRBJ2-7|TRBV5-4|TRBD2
CASSSSGRFYEQYF
TGTGCCAGCAGCTCCAGCGGGAGATTCTACGAGCAGTACTTC
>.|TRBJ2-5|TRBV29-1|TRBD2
CSALSGRDPEETQYF
TGCAGCGCCCTTAGCGGGAGAGATCCCGAAGAGACCCAGTACTTC
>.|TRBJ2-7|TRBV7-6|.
CASSLATRMRLSF
TGTGCCAGCAGCTTAGCCACCAGGATGAGACTAAGCTTC
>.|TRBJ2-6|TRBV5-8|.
CASSLGDTNRLWGANVLTF
TGTGCCAGCAGCTTGGGTGACACCAACAGGTTGTGGGGGGCCAACGTCCTGACTTTC
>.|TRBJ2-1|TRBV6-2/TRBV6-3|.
CASSKAPPRAYNEQFF
TGTGCCAGCAGTAAAGCCCCCCCCCGGGCCTACAATGAGCAGTTCTTC
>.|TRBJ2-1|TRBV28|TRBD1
CASSLSNGQGPYNEQFF
TGTGCCAGCAGTTTAAGCAACGGACAGGGCCCCTACAATGAGCAGTTCTTC
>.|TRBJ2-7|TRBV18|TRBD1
CASSSKSPLGQGTYEQYF
TGTGCCAGCTCATCTAAATCTCCCCTCGGACAGGGGACCTACGAGCAGTACTTC
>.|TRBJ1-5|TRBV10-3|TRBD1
CAISGQANQPQHF
TGTGCCATCAGCGGACAGGCGAATCAGCCCCAGCATTTT
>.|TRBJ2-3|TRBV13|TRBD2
CASSLPSIAGTDTQYF
TGTGCCAGCAGCTTGCCCTCGATAGCGGGGACAGATACGCAGTATTTT
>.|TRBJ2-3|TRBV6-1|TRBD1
CASSEVGQGAGADTQYF
TGTGCCAGCAGTGAAGTGGGACAGGGGGCTGGGGCAGATACGCAGTATTTT
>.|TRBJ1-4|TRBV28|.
CASSLAAEKLFF
TGTGCCAGCAGTTTAGCGGCTGAAAAACTGTTTTTT
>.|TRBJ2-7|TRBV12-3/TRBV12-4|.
CASSFGGSYEQYF
TGTGCCAGCAGTTTCGGGGGTTCCTACGAGCAGTACTTC
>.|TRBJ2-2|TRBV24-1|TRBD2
CATSDPGLADTGELFF
TGTGCCACCAGTGACCCGGGACTAGCCGACACCGGGGAGCTGTTTTTT
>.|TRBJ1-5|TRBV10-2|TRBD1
CASRGQGAVSNQPQHF
TGCGCCAGCAGGGGACAGGGGGCGGTTAGCAATCAGCCCCAGCATTTT
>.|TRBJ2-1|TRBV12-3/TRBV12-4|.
CASSLVPREQFF
TGTGCCAGCAGTTTAGTCCCCCGGGAGCAGTTCTTC
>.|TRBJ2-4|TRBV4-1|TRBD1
CASSQDVWGQMKNIQYF
TGCGCCAGCAGCCAAGATGTCTGGGGACAGATGAAAAACATTCAGTACTTC
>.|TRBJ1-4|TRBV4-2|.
CATKQGQAEKLFF
TGTGCCACCAAGCAGGGGCAAGCTGAAAAACTGTTTTTT
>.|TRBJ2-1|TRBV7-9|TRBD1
CASSGTARQFF
TGTGCCAGCAGCGGGACAGCTCGACAGTTCTTC
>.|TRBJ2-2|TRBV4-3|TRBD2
CASSQDHFSGSRAGELFF
TGCGCCAGCAGCCAAGATCATTTTAGCGGGAGCAGGGCCGGGGAGCTGTTTTTT
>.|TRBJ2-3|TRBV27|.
CASSYGQYNTDTQYF
TGTGCCAGCAGCTACGGACAGTATAACACAGATACGCAGTATTTT
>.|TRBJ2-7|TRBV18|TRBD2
CASSPPTSGRREQYF
TGTGCCAGCTCACCACCGACTAGCGGGAGGAGGGAGCAGTACTTC